Detailed here is one T cell receptor (beta chain). The record originates from a study of graft-versus-host responses after intestinal transplantation. Only in-frame clones appear in the TCRdb table, and some are missing; sequencing was by immunoSEQ multiplex PCR. This table has over 60,000 clones, roughly 92% appearing once. This receptor was identified in a human patient who received an intestinal transplant, so some T cells may come from the graft donor. Specimen: bone marrow, collected 700 to 850 days after intestinal transplantation.

In nucleotides, the CDR3 is TGCAGTGCTAGAATGGCCTACGAGCAGTACTTC. The encoded protein is CSARMAYEQYF. This chain connects TRBV20-1 to TRBJ2-7; no firm D call. V lost 2 bases and J lost 2, with 4 bases in between. This CDR3 contains 11 residues. Germline-derived CDR1 and CDR2 are DFQATT and SNEGSKA (reference sequence).